This TCR beta chain was identified in a study of shared clonotypes between healthy human individuals. Looking at the study overall: Donors had three CD4 naive, three CD4 memory, two CD8 naive and one CD8 memory plate apiece.

Generated by immunoSEQ multiplex PCR, the TCRdb table keeps only in-frame clones and is missing some. The sample yields a few million clones, around nine tenths seen once. The CDR3 runs 13 residues. Trimming cost V 7 bases and J 6 bases, with 16 bases left between them. Looked up from germline, CDR1 is LNHDA and CDR2 is SQIVND (reference sequence). The V and J genes are TRBV19 and TRBJ2-7; either TRBD1 or TRBD2 may supply D (6 bases each). Sequencing input: naive CD4+ T cells sorted from blood. Subset here: CD45RA+ positively selected. The origin of this receptor is a man aged 18 to 35 in good health. The DNA for the CDR3 is TGTGCCAGTAAGGGGGGACCGGGTTCCGAGCAGTACTTC. It yields the protein CASKGGPGSEQYF.